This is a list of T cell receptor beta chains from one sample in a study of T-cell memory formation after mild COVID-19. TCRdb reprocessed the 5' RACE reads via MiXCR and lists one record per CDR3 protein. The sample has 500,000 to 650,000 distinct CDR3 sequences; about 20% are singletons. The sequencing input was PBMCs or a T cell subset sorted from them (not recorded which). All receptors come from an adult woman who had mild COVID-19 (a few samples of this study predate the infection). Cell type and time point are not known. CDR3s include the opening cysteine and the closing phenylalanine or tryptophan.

CASSYRQRGASYEQYF TRBJ2-7 TRBV6-5
CSATGTGKAQPQHF TRBJ1-5 TRBV20-1
CASSVPDTQYF TRBJ2-3 TRBV6-1
CASSLVAARGTAFTYGYTF TRBJ1-2 TRBV7-8
CASSVHWAAGELFF TRBJ2-2 TRBV2
CASSLPTHPRGGEKDYEQYF TRBJ2-7 TRBV5-1
CASSPVLAGGPYEQYF TRBJ2-7 TRBV12-3/TRBV12-4
CASSLWHRGPNGELFF TRBJ2-2 TRBV12-3/TRBV12-4
CASSDGTDYGYTF TRBJ1-2 TRBV6-4
CSARGRSGDRDFSGANVLTF TRBJ2-6 TRBV20-1
CAWSRAVNYGYTF TRBJ1-2 TRBV30
CASSLLGRSSYNEQFF TRBJ2-1 TRBV27
CASSFSVSRDPGNTGELFF TRBJ2-2 TRBV7-2
CASSPEGRGSYGYTF TRBJ1-2 TRBV2
CAISESDRYYGYTF TRBJ1-2 TRBV10-3
CSVRRTSQETQYF TRBJ2-5 TRBV29-1
CASSLLGVLRGQETQYF TRBJ2-5 TRBV12-3/TRBV12-4
CSARDPDVGNTIYF TRBJ1-3 TRBV20-1
CASSIFSAGSERDTGELFF TRBJ2-2 TRBV11-2
CASSLSMGGTLYEQYF TRBJ2-7 TRBV12-3/TRBV12-4
CASSPGVGQGIQYF TRBJ2-4 TRBV7-3
CASSYSWLAVSTDTQYF TRBJ2-3 TRBV6-5
CASSSMGLTTGELFF TRBJ2-2 TRBV7-6
CSAYRQGSYEQYF TRBJ2-7 TRBV20-1
CSALSGKETQYF TRBJ2-5 TRBV20-1
CASSLAYGQGQSGNWQETQYF TRBJ2-5 TRBV7-7
CASGLADNNEQFF TRBJ2-1 TRBV12-3/TRBV12-4
CASGGALDNTGELFF TRBJ2-2 TRBV2
CASSVGLQYEQYF TRBJ2-7 TRBV7-9
CSVGQGRTEAFF TRBJ1-1 TRBV29-1
CASSQATGLAGELFF TRBJ2-2 TRBV4-1
CASSVGTAITDTQYF TRBJ2-3 TRBV7-2
CASRQGGEKLFF TRBJ1-4 TRBV2
CASSLRPGGLRTSGRLDEQFF TRBJ2-1 TRBV7-8
CASSLWSYTDTQYF TRBJ2-3 TRBV7-9
CASSGIDATNEKLFF TRBJ1-4 TRBV19
CASNPGQGNPTEAFF TRBJ1-1 TRBV2
CASSSRGGYGYTF TRBJ1-2 TRBV12-3/TRBV12-4